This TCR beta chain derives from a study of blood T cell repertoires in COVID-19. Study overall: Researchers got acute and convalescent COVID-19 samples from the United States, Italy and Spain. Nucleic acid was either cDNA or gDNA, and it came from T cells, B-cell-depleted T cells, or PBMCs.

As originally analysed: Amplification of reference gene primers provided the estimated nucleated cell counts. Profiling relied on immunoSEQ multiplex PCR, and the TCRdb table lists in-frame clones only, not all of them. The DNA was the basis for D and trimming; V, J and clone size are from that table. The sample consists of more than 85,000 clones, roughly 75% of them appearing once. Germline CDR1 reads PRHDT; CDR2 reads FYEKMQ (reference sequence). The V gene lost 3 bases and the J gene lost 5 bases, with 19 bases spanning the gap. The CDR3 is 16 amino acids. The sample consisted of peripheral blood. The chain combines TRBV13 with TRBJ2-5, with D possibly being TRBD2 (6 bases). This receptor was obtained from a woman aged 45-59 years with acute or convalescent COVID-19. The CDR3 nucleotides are TGTGCCAGCAGCTTGCGGCGGGGCGGGACGGGCGAGACCCAGTACTTC. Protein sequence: CASSLRRGGTGETQYF.